The rows below give T cell receptor beta chains drawn from one sample of a study of blood T cell repertoires in COVID-19. TCRdb's table, derived via immunoSEQ multiplex PCR, lists solely in-frame clones and lacks some. The sample includes some 110,000 clones, 70% to 90% seen only once; the top ten take less than 1.5%. Input material: peripheral blood. The source is a man in his forties with acute or convalescent COVID-19. CDR3s leave out the opening cysteine and the closing phenylalanine or tryptophan. The D gene is left open where the match is weak.

TRBD2,TRBV2,12,ASRGTSGSVTQY
TRBD2,TRBV7-3,14,ASSLFTSGRPYEQY
TRBD2,TRBV9,14,ASSVVGSGGGDTQY
TRBD2,TRBV27,12,ASSIAGGLHEQY
TRBD2,TRBV19,14,ASSPPLTSRYNEQF
TRBD2,TRBV7-2,12,ASSLDGGAGEQY
NA,TRBV5-1,14,ASSLATASNTGELF
TRBD1,TRBV28,11,ASQTGRGTEAF
NA,TRBV7-3,12,ASRRGGGWNEQF
NA,TRBV15,10,ATSSLNTEAF
TRBD2,TRBV27,13,ASSPRPREIDTQY
NA,TRBV10-1,8,ASSNARYT
NA,TRBV28,13,ASSSPRGPNSPLH
NA,TRBV6-6,12,ASTEDGLSYEQY
TRBD2,TRBV3-1/TRBV3-2,12,ATSPGRAWETQY
NA,TRBV19,13,ASNRGLSSYNEQF
NA,TRBV2,9,ATSIRWEQF
NA,TRBV10-3,14,AISESPGRIGNTIY
TRBD1,TRBV28,14,ASSLVGQGDGWVQY
TRBD2,TRBV6-4,13,ASSPGAGGYNEQF
TRBD1,TRBV5-1,13,ASSLGGGLNGELF
TRBD1,TRBV19,13,ASSKVGQLNEKLF
TRBD2,TRBV5-1,11,ASSWRGGGEQF
NA,TRBV28,9,ASTPLGEQF
NA,TRBV7-8,12,ASSLRGVSKTQY
TRBD2,TRBV6-5,10,ASSLGGGLQF
TRBD2,TRBV6-1,11,ASSETSGMGQF
NA,TRBV6-5,13,ASSTVPLIAGELF
TRBD1,TRBV6-5,13,ASSYSTRTGDRAF
NA,TRBV7-8,12,ASSQRGSGNTIY
TRBD2,TRBV7-2,11,ASSWTRLETQY
TRBD1,TRBV28,14,ASSPRQGRLNTEAF
TRBD1,TRBV28,13,ASSALKGAADTQY
TRBD1,TRBV7-3,12,ASSFGTGKDTQY
TRBD2,TRBV6-5,11,ASSRTSGNTQY
NA,TRBV2,13,ACSPRGSTLETQY
TRBD2,TRBV5-1,14,ASSPTTSGSYNEQF
TRBD2,TRBV6-5,11,ASSYLAGSEQF